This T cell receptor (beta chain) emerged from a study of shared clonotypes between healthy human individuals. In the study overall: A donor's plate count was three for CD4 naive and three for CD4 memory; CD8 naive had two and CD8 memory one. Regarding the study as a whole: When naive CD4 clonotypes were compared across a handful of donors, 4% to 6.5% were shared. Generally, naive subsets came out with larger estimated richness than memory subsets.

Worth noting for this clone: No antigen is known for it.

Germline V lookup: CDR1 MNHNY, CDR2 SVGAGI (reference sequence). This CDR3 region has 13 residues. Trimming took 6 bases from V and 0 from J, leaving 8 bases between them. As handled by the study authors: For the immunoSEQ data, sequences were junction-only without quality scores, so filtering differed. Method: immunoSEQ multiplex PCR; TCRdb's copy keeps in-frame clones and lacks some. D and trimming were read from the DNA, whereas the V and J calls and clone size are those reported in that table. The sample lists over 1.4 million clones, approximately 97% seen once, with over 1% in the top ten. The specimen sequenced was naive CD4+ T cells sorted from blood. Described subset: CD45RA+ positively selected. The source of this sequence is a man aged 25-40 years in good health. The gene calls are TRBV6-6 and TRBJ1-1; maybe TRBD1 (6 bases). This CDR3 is CASRDSLNTEAFF. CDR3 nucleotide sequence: TGTGCCAGCAGGGACAGTTTGAACACTGAAGCTTTCTTT.